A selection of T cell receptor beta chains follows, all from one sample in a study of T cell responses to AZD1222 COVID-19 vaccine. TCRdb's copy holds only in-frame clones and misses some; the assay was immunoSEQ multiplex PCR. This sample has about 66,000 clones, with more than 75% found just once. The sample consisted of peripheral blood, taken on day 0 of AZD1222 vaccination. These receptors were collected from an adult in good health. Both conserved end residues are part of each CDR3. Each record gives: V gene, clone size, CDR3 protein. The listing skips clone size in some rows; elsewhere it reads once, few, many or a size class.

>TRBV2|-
CASRSSQNTGELFF
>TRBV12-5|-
CASGLVRQGMRTDTQYF
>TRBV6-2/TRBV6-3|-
CASSLDPYEQYF
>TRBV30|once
CAWSGGTGGYKQYF
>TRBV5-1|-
CASSLVPGDGTDTQYF
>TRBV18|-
CASSPDRGPYEQYF
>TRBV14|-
CASSPLTAIMNTEAFF
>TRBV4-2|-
CASSQARGRTEAFF
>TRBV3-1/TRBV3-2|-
CASSQPSASGNTIYF
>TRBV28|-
CASRGTGAGANVLTF
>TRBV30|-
CAWSALGLADNNEQFF
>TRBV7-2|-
CASSLGGGYEQYF
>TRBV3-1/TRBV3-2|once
CASSQVASTGELFF
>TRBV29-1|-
CSGTGQGTHEQYF
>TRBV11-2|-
CASSLTGYNEQFF
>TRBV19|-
CASSMDAGGIYEQYF
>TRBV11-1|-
CASSQGGSEQFF
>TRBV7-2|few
CASSPRTGDTLHF
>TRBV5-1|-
CASSLADRGQNGELFF
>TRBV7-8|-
CASSLGVSNEQFF
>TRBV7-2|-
CASTLSSGNTIYF
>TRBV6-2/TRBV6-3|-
CASSQTLVADYSTDTQYF
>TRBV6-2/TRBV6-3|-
CASSYPQGQYF
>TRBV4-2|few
CASSQDSLLSDNTEAFF
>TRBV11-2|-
CASRLGNTEAFF
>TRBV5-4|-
CASSLGTGFSGNTIYF
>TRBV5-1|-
CASSSGQGRTGELFF
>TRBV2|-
CASSVVKGLYNSPLHF